These 8 T cell receptor beta chains originate from one sample sequenced in a study of blood T cell repertoires in COVID-19. Sequencing was performed with immunoSEQ multiplex PCR; in TCRdb, only in-frame clones are kept and a portion is missing. The sample lists about 55,000 clones, approximately 85% occurring once. The sample was peripheral blood. Receptors were obtained from a human donor in a cohort sampled during active COVID-19.

This clone was seen more than once but under ten times. The J gene is TRBJ2-2, the V gene TRBV5-1, with 9 bases fitting TRBD1. This CDR3 region has 16 residues. Germline V gene lookup returns CDR1 SGHRS and CDR2 YFSETQ. J gave up 6 bases and V 4 bases, and 10 bases lay outside the gene matches. CDR3 region: CASSLNGQGIAGELFF. The DNA for the CDR3 is TGCGCCAGCAGCCTCAACGGACAGGGGATAGCCGGGGAGCTGTTTTTT.

The rearrangement uses TRBV2 and TRBJ2-3, with D possibly being TRBD1 (5 bases). CDR1 SNHLY and CDR2 FYNNEI come from the germline V gene. Deletions cut 7 bases from V and 5 bases from J, with 7 bases between. The CDR3 is 11 amino acids. The CDR3 protein is CASKGVDTQYF. CDR3 in DNA: TGTGCCAGCAAAGGGGTAGATACGCAGTATTTT.

This chain connects TRBV6-1 to TRBJ2-1; 9 nucleotides agree with TRBD2. The ends lost 0 bases at V and 9 bases at J; junction bases unmatched: 18. Germline CDR1 is MNHNS and CDR2 is SASEGT. This CDR3 spans 19 amino acids. CDR3 protein: CASSEASSAGGPSRGEQFF. The CDR3 DNA follows: TGTGCCAGCAGTGAAGCCTCCAGCGCGGGAGGGCCCTCCAGAGGTGAGCAGTTCTTC.

The rearrangement joins TRBV28 to TRBJ1-4; 7 positions agree with TRBD1. V gave up 3 bases and J gave up 3 bases; unmatched junction bases: 4. CDR3 length: 15 amino acids. Germline V lookup: CDR1 MDHEN, CDR2 SYDVKM. The CDR3 DNA reads TGTGCCAGCAGTTTCCCGGGACAGTCTAATGAAAAACTGTTTTTT. It yields the protein CASSFPGQSNEKLFF. Variable domain in full (rest from reference TRBV28 and TRBJ1-4): DVKVTQSSRYLVKRTGEKVFLECVQDMDHENMFWYRQDPGLGLRLIYFSYDVKMKEKGDIPEGYSVSREKKERFSLILESASTNQTSMYLCASSFPGQSNEKLFFGSGTQLSVL.

The chain employs TRBV28 and TRBJ1-4; D is uncertain. V was clipped by 2 bases and J by 3 bases, with 13 bases between them. Germline loops: CDR1 MDHEN, CDR2 SYDVKM. This CDR3 contains 16 residues. CDR3 residues: CASSLEGSAANEKLFF. CDR3 DNA sequence: TGTGCCAGCAGTTTAGAGGGCTCGGCGGCTAATGAAAAACTGTTTTTT.

This chain joins TRBV30 and TRBJ2-4; 9 bases align to TRBD1. Germline assignment: CDR1 GTSNPN and CDR2 SVGIG (reference sequence). The CDR3 covers 15 residues. The junction had 6 bases not matched to a gene; V was cut back by 0 bases and J by 6 bases. The CDR3 nucleotides are TGTGCCTGGAGTGTTCGGACAGGGGTTGGAAACATTCAGTACTTC. Its translation is CAWSVRTGVGNIQYF.

This sequence joins TRBV5-1 and TRBJ1-2; 9 bases map to TRBD1. In germline, CDR1 is SGHRS, CDR2 YFSETQ. This CDR3 spans 13 amino acids. The V gene end was trimmed by 4 bases and the J gene end by 6 bases; junction bases not matched to a gene: 4. CDR3 in amino acids: CASSLGQGNGYTF. CDR3 in DNA: TGCGCCAGCAGCCTGGGACAGGGTAATGGCTACACCTTC. The full variable domain, in which reference TRBV5-1 and TRBJ1-2 provide the parts outside the CDR3, is KAGVTQTPRYLIKTRGQQVTLSCSPISGHRSVSWYQQTPGQGLQFLFEYFSETQRNKGNFPGRFSGRQFSNSRSEMNVSTLELGDSALYLCASSLGQGNGYTFGSGTRLTVV.

V is TRBV10-3 and J is TRBJ2-5; TRBD1 aligns across 12 bases. This CDR3 contains 17 residues. With V trimmed by 2 bases and J by 5 bases, 9 bases remained unmatched. Germline CDR1 is ENHRY and CDR2 is SYGVKD. This CDR3 reads CAISENPGTGGGETQYF. In DNA, the CDR3 is TGTGCCATCAGTGAGAACCCCGGGACAGGGGGCGGTGAGACCCAGTACTTC.